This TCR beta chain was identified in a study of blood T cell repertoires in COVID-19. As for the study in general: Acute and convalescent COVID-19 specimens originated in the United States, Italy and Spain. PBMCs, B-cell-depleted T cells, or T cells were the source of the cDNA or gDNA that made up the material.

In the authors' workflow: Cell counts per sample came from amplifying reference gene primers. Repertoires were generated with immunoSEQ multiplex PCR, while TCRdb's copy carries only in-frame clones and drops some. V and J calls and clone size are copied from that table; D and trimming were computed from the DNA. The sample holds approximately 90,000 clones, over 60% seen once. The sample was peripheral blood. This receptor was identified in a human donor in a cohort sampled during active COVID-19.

The CDR3 spells CASSFGGQVTEAFF. In nucleotides, the CDR3 is TGCGCCAGCAGCTTCGGTGGACAGGTCACTGAAGCTTTCTTT. V usage is TRBV5-1 and J usage is TRBJ1-1; 7 nucleotides align to TRBD1. The germline gives CDR1 SGHRS, CDR2 YFSETQ. Unmatched junction bases numbered 5, after V lost 2 bases and J lost 4 bases. The CDR3 sequence is 14 residues long.